What follows is one T cell receptor (beta chain) and its context. The identical CDR3 is also encoded by other nucleotide sequences in the sample. The record originates from a study of blood T cell repertoires in COVID-19. The protocol was immunoSEQ multiplex PCR, while the TCRdb copy is restricted to in-frame clones and leaves out a portion. Found here are 300,000 to 350,000 clones, 90% of them singletons; the top ten hold 3.5% to 4.5%. The material sequenced was PBMCs or T cells enriched from blood (not recorded which). The source is a woman aged 18 to 35 with acute COVID-19.

The CDR3 DNA reads TGTGCCAGCAGTTTACAGGGCACAGATACGCAGTATTTT. As protein: CASSLQGTDTQYF. This chain uses TRBV28 with TRBJ2-3; D unclear. The CDR3 runs 13 residues. Trimming removed 2 bases from V and 1 base from J, with 4 bases in between. In germline, CDR1 is MDHEN, CDR2 SYDVKM. The whole variable domain, remainder taken from reference TRBV28 and TRBJ2-3, is DVKVTQSSRYLVKRTGEKVFLECVQDMDHENMFWYRQDPGLGLRLIYFSYDVKMKEKGDIPEGYSVSREKKERFSLILESASTNQTSMYLCASSLQGTDTQYFGPGTRLTVL.